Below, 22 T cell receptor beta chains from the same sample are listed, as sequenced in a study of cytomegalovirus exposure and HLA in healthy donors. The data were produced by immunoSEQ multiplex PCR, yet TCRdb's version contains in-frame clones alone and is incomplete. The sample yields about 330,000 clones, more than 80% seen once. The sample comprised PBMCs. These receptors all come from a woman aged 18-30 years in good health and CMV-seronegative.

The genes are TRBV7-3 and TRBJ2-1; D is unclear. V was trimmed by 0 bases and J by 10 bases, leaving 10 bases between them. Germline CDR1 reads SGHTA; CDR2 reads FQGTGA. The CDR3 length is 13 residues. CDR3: CASSLTIVAEQFF. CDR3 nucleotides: TGTGCCAGCAGCTTAACGATAGTTGCCGAGCAGTTCTTC.

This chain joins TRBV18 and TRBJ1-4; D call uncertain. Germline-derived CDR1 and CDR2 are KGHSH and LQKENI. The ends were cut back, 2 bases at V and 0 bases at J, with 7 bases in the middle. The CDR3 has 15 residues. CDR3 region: CASSPNTATNEKLFF. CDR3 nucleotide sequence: TGTGCCAGCTCACCAAACACCGCAACTAATGAAAAACTGTTTTTT.

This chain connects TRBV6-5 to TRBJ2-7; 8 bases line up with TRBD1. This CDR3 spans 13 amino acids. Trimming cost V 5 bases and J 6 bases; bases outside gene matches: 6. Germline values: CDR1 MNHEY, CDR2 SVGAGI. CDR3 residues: CASSLGQGTEQYF. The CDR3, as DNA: TGTGCCAGCAGTCTCGGACAGGGAACCGAGCAGTACTTC.

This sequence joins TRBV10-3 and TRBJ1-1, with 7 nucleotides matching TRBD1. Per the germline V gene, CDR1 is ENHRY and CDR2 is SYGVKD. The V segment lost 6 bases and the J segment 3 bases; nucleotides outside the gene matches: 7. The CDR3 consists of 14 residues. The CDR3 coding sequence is TGTGCCATCAGGATAAAAACAGGGGACACTGAAGCTTTCTTT. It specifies CAIRIKTGDTEAFF.

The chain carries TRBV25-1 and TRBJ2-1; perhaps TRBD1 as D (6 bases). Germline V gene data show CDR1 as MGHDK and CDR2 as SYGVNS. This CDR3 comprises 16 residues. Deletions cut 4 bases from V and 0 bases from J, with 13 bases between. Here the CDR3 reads CASSALDSRSYNEQFF. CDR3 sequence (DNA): TGTGCCAGCAGTGCACTGGACAGTCGCTCCTACAATGAGCAGTTCTTC.

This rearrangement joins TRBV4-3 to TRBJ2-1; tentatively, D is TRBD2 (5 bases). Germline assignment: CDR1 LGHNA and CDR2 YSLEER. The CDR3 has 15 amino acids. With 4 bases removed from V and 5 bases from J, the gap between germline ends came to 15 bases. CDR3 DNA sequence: TGCGCCAGCAGCCGCATAATCAGCGGACACAATGAGCAGTTCTTC. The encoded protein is CASSRIISGHNEQFF.

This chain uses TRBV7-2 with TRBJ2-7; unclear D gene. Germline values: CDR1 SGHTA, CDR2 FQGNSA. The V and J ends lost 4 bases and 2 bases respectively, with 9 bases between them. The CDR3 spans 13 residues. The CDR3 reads CASSSSQTYEQYF. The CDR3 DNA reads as TGTGCCAGCAGCTCCTCCCAGACCTACGAGCAGTACTTC. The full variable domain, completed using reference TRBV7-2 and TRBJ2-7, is GAGVSQSPSNKVTEKGKDVELRCDPISGHTALYWYRQSLGQGLEFLIYFQGNSAPDKSGLPSDRFSAERTGGSVSTLTIQRTQQEDSAVYLCASSSSQTYEQYFGPGTRLTVT.

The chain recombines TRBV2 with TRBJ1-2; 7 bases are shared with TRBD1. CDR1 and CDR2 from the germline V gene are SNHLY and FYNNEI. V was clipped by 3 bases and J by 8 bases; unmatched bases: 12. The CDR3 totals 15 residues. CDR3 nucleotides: TGTGCCAGCAGTGAGTATTCTGGACAGGCAGGCGGCTACACCTTC. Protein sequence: CASSEYSGQAGGYTF. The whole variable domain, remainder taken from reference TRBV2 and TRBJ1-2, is EPEVTQTPSHQVTQMGQEVILRCVPISNHLYFYWYRQILGQKVEFLVSFYNNEISEKSEIFDDQFSVERPDGSNFTLKIRSTKLEDSAMYFCASSEYSGQAGGYTFGSGTRLTVV.

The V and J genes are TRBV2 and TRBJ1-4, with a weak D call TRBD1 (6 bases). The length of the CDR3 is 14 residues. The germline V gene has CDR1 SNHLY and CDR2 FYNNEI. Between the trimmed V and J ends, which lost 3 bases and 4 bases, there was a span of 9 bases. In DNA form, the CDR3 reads TGTGCCAGCAGTGACAGGGGCCTTAATGAAAAACTGTTTTTT. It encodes CASSDRGLNEKLFF.

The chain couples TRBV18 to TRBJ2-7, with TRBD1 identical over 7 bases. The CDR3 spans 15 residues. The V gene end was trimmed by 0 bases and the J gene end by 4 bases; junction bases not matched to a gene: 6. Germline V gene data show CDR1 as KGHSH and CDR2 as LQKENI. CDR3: CASSPPGQTQYEQYF. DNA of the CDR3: TGTGCCAGCTCACCACCGGGACAGACACAGTACGAGCAGTACTTC. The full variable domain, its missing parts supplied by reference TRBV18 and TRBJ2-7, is NAGVMQNPRHLVRRRGQEARLRCSPMKGHSHVYWYRQLPEEGLKFMVYLQKENIIDESGMPKERFSAEFPKEGPSILRIQQVVRGDSAAYFCASSPPGQTQYEQYFGPGTRLTVT.

DNA of the CDR3: TGTGCCAGCAGTTCAAGCGGGAGTTACAATGAGCAGTTCTTC. Translation: CASSSSGSYNEQFF. V gene TRBV25-1 combines with J gene TRBJ2-1; 8 positions agree with TRBD2. J lost 4 bases, V lost 5 bases, and 4 bases had no gene match. This CDR3 is built from 14 residues. CDR1 and CDR2 (germline): MGHDK, SYGVNS.

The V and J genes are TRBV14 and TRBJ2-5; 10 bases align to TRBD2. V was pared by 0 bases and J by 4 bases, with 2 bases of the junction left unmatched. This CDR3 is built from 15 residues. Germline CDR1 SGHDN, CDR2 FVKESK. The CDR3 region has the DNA TGTGCCAGCAGCCAAGAGGGACTAGCGTTAGAGACCCAGTACTTC. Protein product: CASSQEGLALETQYF. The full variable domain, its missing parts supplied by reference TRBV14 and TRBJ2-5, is EAGVTQFPSHSVIEKGQTVTLRCDPISGHDNLYWYRRVMGKEIKFLLHFVKESKQDESGMPNNRFLAERTGGTYSTLKVQPAELEDSGVYFCASSQEGLALETQYFGPGTRLLVL.

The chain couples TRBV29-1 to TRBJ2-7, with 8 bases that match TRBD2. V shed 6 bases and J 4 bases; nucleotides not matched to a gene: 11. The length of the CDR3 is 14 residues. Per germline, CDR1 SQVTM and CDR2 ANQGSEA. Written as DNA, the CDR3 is TGCAGCGTGCGGAGCGGGAGCTTATGGTACGAGCAGTACTTC. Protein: CSVRSGSLWYEQYF.

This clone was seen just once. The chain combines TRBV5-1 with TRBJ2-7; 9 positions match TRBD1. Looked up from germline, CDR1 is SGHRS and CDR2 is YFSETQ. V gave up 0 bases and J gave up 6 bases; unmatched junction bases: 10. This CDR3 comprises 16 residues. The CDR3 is CASSLENPGQGLEQYF. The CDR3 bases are TGCGCCAGCAGCTTGGAGAATCCGGGACAGGGTCTCGAGCAGTACTTC.

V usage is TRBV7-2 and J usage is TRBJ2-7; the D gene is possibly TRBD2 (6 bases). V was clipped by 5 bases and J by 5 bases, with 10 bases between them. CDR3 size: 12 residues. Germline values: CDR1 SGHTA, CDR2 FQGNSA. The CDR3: CASSPTRNEQYF. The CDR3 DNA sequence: TGTGCCAGCAGCCCGACTAGAAACGAGCAGTACTTC.

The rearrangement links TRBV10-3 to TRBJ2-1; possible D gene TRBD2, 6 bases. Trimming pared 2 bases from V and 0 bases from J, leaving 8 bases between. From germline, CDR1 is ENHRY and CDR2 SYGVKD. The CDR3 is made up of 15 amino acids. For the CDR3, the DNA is TGTGCCATCAGTGAGGGGGGAGGCTCCTACAATGAGCAGTTCTTC. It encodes CAISEGGGSYNEQFF.

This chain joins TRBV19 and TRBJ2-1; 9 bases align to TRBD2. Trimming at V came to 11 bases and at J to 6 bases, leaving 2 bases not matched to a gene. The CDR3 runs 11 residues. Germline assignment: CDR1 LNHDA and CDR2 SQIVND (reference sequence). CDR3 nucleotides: TGTGCCGCGGGGGGGGGCAATGAGCAGTTCTTC. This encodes CAAGGGNEQFF.

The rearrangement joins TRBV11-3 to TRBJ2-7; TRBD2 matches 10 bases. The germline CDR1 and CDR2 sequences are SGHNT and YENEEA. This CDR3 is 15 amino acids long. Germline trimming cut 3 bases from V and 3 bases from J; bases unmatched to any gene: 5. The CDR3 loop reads CASSLPSGRIYEQYF. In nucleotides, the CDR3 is TGTGCCAGCAGCTTGCCTAGCGGGAGAATCTACGAGCAGTACTTC.

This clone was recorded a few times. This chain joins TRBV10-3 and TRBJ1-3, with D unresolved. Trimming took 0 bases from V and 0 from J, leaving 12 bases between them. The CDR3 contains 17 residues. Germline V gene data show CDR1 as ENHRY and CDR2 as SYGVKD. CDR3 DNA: TGTGCCATCAGTGAGTCCAACGCTGGGCTCTCTGGAAACACCATATATTTT. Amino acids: CAISESNAGLSGNTIYF.

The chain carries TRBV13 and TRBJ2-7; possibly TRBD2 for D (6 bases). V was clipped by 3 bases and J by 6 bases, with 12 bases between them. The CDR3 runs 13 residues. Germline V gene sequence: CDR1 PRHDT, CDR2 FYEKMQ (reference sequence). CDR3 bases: TGTGCCAGCAGCTTTTTACTAGCTAGCGAGCAGTACTTC. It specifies CASSFLLASEQYF.

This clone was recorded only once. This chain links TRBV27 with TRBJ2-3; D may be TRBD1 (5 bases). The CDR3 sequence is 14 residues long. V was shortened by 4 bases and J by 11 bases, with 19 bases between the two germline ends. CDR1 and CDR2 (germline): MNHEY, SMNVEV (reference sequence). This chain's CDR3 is CASSSRRDRSGQYF. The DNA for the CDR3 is TGTGCCAGCAGTTCCCGACGAGACAGATCGGGGCAGTATTTT.

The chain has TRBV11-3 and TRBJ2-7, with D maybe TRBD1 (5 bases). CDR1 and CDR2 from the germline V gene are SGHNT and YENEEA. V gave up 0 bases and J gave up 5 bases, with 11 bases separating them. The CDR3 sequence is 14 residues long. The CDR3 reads CASSLDPGNNEQYF. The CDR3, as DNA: TGTGCCAGCAGCTTAGATCCAGGGAACAACGAGCAGTACTTC. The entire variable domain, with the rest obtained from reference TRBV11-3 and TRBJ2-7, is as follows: EAGVVQSPRYKIIEKKQPVAFWCNPISGHNTLYWYLQNLGQGPELLIRYENEEAVDDSQLPKDRFSAERLKGVDSTLKIQPAELGDSAVYLCASSLDPGNNEQYFGPGTRLTVT.